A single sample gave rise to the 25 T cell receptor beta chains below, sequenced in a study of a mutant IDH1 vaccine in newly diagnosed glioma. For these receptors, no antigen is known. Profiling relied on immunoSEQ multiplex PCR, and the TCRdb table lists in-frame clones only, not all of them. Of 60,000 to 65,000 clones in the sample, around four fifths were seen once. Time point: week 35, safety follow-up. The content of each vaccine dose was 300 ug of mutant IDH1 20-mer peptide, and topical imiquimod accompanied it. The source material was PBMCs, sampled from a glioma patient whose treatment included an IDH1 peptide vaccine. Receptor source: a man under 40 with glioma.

CDR3 loop: CASKNVYEQYF. The CDR3 nucleotides read TGTGCCAGCAAGAACGTGTACGAGCAGTACTTC. The chain combines TRBV6-1 with TRBJ2-7; D remains unclear. This CDR3 contains 11 residues. The germline gives CDR1 MNHNS, CDR2 SASEGT. The ends were cut back, 7 bases at V and 4 bases at J, with 8 bases in the middle.

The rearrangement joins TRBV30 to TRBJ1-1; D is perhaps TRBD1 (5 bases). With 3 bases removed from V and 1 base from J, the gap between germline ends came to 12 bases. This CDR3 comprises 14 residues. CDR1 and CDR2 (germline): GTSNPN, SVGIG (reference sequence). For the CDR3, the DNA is TGTGCCTGGAGCGTCGGACATGCGAACACTGAAGCTTTCTTT. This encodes CAWSVGHANTEAFF.

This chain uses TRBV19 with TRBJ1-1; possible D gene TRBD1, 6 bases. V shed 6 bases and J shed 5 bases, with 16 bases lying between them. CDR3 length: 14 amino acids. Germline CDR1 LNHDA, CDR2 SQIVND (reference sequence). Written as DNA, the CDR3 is TGTGCCAGTAGGGGCAAAGGGGGTATTACTGAAGCTTTCTTT. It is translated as CASRGKGGITEAFF. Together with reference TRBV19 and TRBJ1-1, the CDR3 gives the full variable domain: DGGITQSPKYLFRKEGQNVTLSCEQNLNHDAMYWYRQDPGQGLRLIYYSQIVNDFQKGDIAEGYSVSREKKESFPLTVTSAQKNPTAFYLCASRGKGGITEAFFGQGTRLTVV.

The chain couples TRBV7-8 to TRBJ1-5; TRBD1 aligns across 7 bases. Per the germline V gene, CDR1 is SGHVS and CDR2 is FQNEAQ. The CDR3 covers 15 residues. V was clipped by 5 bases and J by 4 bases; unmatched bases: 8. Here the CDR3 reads CASSHRSGGNQPQHF. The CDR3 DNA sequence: TGTGCCAGCAGCCACCGGTCAGGGGGAAATCAGCCCCAGCATTTT.

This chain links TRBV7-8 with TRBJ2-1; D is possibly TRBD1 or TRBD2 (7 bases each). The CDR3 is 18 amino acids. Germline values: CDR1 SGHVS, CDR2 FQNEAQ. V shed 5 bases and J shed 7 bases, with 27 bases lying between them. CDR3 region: CASSTSEEGEGALNEQFF. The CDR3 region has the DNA TGTGCCAGCAGCACGTCGGAGGAAGGGGAGGGGGCGTTGAATGAGCAGTTCTTC.

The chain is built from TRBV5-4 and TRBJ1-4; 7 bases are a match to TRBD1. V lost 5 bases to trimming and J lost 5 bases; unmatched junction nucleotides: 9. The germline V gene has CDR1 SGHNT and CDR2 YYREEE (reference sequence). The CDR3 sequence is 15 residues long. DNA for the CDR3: TGTGCCAGCAGTTCTGACAGGGTTGGGAATGAAAAACTGTTTTTT. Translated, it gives CASSSDRVGNEKLFF.

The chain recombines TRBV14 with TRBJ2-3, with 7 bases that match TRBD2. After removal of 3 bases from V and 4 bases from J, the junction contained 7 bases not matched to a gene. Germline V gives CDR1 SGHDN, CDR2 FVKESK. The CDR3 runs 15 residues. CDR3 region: CASSHRTRSADTQYF. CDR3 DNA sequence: TGTGCCAGCAGCCACCGGACTAGGAGTGCAGATACGCAGTATTTT. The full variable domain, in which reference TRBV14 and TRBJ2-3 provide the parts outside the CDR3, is EAGVTQFPSHSVIEKGQTVTLRCDPISGHDNLYWYRRVMGKEIKFLLHFVKESKQDESGMPNNRFLAERTGGTYSTLKVQPAELEDSGVYFCASSHRTRSADTQYFGPGTRLTVL.

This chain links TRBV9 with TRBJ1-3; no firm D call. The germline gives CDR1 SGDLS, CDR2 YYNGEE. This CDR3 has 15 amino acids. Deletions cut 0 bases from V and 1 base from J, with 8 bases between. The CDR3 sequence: CASSVERGSGNTIYF. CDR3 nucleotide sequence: TGTGCCAGCAGCGTAGAACGGGGTTCTGGAAACACCATATATTTT. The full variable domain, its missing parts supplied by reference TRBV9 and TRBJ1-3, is DSGVTQTPKHLITATGQRVTLRCSPRSGDLSVYWYQQSLDQGLQFLIQYYNGEERAKGNILERFSAQQFPDLHSELNLSSLELGDSALYFCASSVERGSGNTIYFGEGSWLTVV.

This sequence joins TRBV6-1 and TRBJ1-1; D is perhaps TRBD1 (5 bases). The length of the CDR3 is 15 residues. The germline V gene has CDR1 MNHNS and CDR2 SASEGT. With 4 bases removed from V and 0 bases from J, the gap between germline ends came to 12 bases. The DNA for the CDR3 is TGTGCCAGCAGTGGTCAGGGTTTCATGAACACTGAAGCTTTCTTT. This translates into CASSGQGFMNTEAFF.

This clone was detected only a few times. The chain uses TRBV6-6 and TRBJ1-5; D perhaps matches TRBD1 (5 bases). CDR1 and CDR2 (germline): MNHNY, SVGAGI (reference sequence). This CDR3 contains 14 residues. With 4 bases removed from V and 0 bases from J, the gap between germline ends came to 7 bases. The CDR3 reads CASSSRDSNQPQHF. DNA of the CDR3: TGTGCCAGCAGTTCCAGGGATAGCAATCAGCCCCAGCATTTT.

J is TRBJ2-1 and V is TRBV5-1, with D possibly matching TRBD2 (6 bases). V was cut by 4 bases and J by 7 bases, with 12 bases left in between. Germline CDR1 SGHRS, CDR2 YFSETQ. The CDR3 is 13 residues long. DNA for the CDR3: TGCGCCAGCAGCCCGGAGGGTTGGAATGAGCAGTTCTTC. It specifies CASSPEGWNEQFF.

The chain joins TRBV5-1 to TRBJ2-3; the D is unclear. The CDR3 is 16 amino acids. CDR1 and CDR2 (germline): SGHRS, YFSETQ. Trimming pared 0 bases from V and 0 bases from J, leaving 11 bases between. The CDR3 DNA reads TGCGCCAGCAGCTTGGGTCAGGCGTCTAGCACAGATACGCAGTATTTT. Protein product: CASSLGQASSTDTQYF.

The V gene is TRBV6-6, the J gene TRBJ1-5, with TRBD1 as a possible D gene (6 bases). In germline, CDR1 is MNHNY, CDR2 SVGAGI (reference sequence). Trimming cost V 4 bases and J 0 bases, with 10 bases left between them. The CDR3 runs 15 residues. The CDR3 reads CASSLDSVSNQPQHF. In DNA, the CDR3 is TGTGCCAGCAGTTTGGACAGCGTTAGCAATCAGCCCCAGCATTTT.

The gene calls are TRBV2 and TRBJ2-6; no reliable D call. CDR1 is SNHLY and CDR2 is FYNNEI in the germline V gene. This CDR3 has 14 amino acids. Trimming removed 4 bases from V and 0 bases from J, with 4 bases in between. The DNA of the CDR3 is TGTGCCAGCAGTGTACTCTCTGGGGCCAACGTCCTGACTTTC. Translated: CASSVLSGANVLTF.

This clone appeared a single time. The CDR3, as DNA: TGTGCCAGCAGCTCACAAATTAGGGCCGATGAGCAGTTCTTC. It codes for CASSSQIRADEQFF. V is TRBV5-4 and J is TRBJ2-1, with D hard to call. The germline V and J ends were trimmed by 3 bases and 8 bases, with 15 bases remaining between them. The germline gives CDR1 SGHNT, CDR2 YYREEE (reference sequence). The CDR3 sequence is 14 residues long.

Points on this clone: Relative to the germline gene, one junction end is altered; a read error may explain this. The CDR3 sequence: CASSPPTSGRLEQYF. In DNA, the CDR3 is TGTGCCAGCTCTCCACCCACCTCCGGCCGACTCGAGCAGTACTTC. The rearrangement uses TRBV18 and TRBJ2-7, with unresolved D. The V gene's germline CDR1 is KGHSH and CDR2 LQKENI. CDR3 size: 15 residues.

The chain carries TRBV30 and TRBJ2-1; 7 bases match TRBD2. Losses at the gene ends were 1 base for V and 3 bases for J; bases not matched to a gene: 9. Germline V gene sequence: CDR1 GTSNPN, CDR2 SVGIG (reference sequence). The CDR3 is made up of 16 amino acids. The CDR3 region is CAWSATGTTGYNEQFF. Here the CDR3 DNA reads TGTGCCTGGAGTGCAACCGGGACTACCGGCTACAATGAGCAGTTCTTC.

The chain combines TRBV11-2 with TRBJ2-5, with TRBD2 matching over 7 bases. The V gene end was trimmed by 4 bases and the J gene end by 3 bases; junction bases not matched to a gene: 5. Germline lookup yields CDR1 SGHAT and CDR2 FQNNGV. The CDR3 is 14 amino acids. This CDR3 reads CASSWSGGEETQYF. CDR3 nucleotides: TGTGCCAGCAGCTGGTCGGGGGGAGAAGAGACCCAGTACTTC.

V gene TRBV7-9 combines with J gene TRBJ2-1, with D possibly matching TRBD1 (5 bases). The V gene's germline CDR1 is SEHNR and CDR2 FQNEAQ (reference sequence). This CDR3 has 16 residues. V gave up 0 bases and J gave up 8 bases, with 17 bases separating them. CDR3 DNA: TGTGCCAGCAGCTTAGCGGCAGGGTGGGGTTTCGATGAGCAGTTCTTC. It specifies CASSLAAGWGFDEQFF.

The CDR3 spells CASSLNRAGSGELFF. DNA for the CDR3: TGTGCCAGCAGTCTAAACAGGGCAGGGTCCGGGGAGCTGTTTTTT. This chain uses TRBV6-6 with TRBJ2-2, with D possibly being TRBD1 (6 bases). Trimming stripped 5 bases from V and 6 bases from J, with 16 bases between. Germline CDR1 is MNHNY and CDR2 is SVGAGI (reference sequence). The CDR3 runs to 15 residues.

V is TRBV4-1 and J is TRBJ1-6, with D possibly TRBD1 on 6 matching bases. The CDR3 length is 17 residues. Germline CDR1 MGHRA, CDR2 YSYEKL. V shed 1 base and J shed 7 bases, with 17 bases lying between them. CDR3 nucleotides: TGCGCCAGCAGCCAAGTATGGTCACAGGGAGGGAATTCACCCCTCCACTTT. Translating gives CASSQVWSQGGNSPLHF.

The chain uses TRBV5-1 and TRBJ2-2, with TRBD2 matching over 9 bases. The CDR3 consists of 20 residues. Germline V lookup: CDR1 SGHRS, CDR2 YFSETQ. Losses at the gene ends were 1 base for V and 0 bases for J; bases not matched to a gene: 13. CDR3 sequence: CASSLYPAGGRVPNTGELFF. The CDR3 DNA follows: TGCGCCAGCAGCTTGTACCCAGCGGGGGGCCGCGTTCCGAACACCGGGGAGCTGTTTTTT.

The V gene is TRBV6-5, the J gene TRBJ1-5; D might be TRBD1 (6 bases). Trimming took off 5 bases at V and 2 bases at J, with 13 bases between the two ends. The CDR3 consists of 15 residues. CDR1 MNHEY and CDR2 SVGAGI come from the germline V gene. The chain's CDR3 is CASSPRGTGNQPQHF. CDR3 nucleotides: TGTGCCAGCAGTCCCAGGGGTACAGGCAATCAGCCCCAGCATTTT.

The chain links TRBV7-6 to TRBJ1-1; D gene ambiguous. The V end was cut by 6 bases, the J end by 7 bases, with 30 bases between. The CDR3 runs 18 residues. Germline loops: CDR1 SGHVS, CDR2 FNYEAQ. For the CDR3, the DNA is TGTGCCAGCAGTCCACTTATTGGGATAGGTATAGCGGGAGATGAAGCTTTCTTT. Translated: CASSPLIGIGIAGDEAFF.

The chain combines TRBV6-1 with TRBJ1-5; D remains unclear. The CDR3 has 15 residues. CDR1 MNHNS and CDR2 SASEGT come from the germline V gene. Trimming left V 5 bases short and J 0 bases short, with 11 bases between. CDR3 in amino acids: CASSMALNSNQPQHF. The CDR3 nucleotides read TGTGCCAGCAGTATGGCCCTCAATAGCAATCAGCCCCAGCATTTT.